The source of this T cell receptor beta chain is a study of OX40 agonist ivuxolimab in advanced cancers. Notes on the study in general: Partial responders at 0.1-3.0 mg/kg had among the lowest clonal expansion. In a subset of nonresponders, normalized T-cell clonal expansion was also low. At 0.1 to 3.0 mg/kg, clonal expansion of CD4+ and CD8+ blood T cells had occurred by week 6.

Method: immunoSEQ multiplex PCR; TCRdb's copy keeps in-frame clones and lacks some. The sample lists a few thousand clones, less than 75% occurring once. Concerning this clone itself: Its antigen is undetermined.

Collection of blood occurred at baseline, at cycle 4 day 1, and at cycle 7 day 1. Per the germline V gene, CDR1 is MDHEN and CDR2 is SYDVKM. V was pared by 5 bases and J by 6 bases, with 9 bases of the junction left unmatched. The CDR3 loop spans 15 amino acids. The rearrangement uses TRBV28 and TRBJ2-7; 11 positions match TRBD1. The clonotype comes from an adult with an advanced solid tumor such as melanoma, head and neck, liver or kidney cancer. The sample consisted of CD4+ or CD8+ T cells sorted from blood, taken in a trial of the OX40 agonist ivuxolimab. DNA for the CDR3: TGTGCCAGCAGTCTAGGGACAGGGGGTTCATCCGAGCAGTACTTC. Encoded protein: CASSLGTGGSSEQYF.